This T cell receptor beta chain was profiled in a study of early T cells in non-severe SARS-CoV-2 infection. This clonotype was seen a few times. Individual cDNA molecules were tagged with unique molecular identifiers. Using its own MiXCR run on the 5' RACE reads, TCRdb lists one record per CDR3 protein. The sample comprises around 82,000 distinct CDR3 sequences, approximately 12% of which are singletons, and about 3.4% rests with the top ten. CDR3 size: 13 residues. V trimming: 5 bases; J trimming: 5 bases; junction bases outside the gene matches: 7. The germline gives CDR1 DFQATT, CDR2 SNEGSKA (reference sequence).

The rearrangement links TRBV20-1 to TRBJ2-7; 9 positions match TRBD1. This TCR derives from an adult who was a healthcare worker with PCR-confirmed SARS-CoV-2 infection or an uninfected control (not recorded which). The sequencing sample was made of whole blood. The CDR3 nucleotides read TGCAGTGCTGGGGGCGGGACAGGGAACGAGCAGTACTTC. It is translated as CSAGGGTGNEQYF.